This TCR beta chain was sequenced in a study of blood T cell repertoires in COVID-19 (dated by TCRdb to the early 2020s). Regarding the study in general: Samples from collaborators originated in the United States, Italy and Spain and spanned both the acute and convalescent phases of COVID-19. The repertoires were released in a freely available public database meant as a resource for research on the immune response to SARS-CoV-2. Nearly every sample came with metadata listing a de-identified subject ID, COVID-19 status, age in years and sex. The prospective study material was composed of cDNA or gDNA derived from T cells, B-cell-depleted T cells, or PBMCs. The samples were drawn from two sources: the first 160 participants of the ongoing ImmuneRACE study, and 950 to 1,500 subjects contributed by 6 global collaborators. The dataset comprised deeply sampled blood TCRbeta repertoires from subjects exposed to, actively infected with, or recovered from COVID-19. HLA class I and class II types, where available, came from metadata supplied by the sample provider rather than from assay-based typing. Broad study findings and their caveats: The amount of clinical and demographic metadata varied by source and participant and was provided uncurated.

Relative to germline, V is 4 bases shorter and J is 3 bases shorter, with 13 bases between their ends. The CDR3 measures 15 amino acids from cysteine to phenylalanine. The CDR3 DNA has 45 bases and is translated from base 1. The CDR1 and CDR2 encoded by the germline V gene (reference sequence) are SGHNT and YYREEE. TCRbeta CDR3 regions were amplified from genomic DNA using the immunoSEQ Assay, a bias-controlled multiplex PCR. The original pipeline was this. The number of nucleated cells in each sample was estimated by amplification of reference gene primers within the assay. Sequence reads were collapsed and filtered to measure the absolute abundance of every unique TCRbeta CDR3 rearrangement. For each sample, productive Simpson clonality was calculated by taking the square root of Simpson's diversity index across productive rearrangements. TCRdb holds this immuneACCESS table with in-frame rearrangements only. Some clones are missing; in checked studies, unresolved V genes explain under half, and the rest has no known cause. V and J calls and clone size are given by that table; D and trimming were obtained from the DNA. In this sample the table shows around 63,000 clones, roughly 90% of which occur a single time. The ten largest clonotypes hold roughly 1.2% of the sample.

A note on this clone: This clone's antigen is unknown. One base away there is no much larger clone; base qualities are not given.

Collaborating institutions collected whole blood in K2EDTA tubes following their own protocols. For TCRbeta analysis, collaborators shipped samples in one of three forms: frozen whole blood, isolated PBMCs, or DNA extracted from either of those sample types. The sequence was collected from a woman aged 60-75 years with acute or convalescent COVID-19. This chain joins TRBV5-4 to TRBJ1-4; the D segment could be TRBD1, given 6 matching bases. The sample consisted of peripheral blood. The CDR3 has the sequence CASSKDRPSNEKLFF. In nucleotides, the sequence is TGTGCCAGCAGCAAGGACAGACCCTCTAATGAAAAACTGTTTTTT.